A selection of T cell receptor beta chains follows, all from one sample in a study of blood T cell repertoires in COVID-19. The repertoire was sequenced with immunoSEQ multiplex PCR; TCRdb's copy has only in-frame clones and lacks some. The data show roughly 180,000 clones, 70% to 85% seen once. Input material: peripheral blood. These receptors originate from a woman between 25 and 40 years old with acute or convalescent COVID-19. Each CDR3 is given with its conserved first and last residue. The D gene is left open where the match is weak. A clone size is listed for some rows: how often the clone was seen (once, few, many), or a class if it is expanded.

>TRBD2|TRBV7-2|TRBJ2-7|-
CASSPLAGGRNEQYF
TGTGCCAGCAGCCCCCTAGCGGGGGGGCGGAACGAGCAGTACTTC
>-|TRBV11-1|TRBJ2-3|-
CASSWTGPSDTQYF
TGTGCCAGCAGCTGGACTGGTCCTAGCGATACGCAGTATTTT
>-|TRBV5-4|TRBJ1-2|-
CASRKGQGSYGYTF
TGTGCCAGCAGGAAGGGCCAGGGGAGCTATGGCTACACCTTC
>TRBD2|TRBV19|TRBJ2-1|-
CASSIDGGRSYNEQFF
TGTGCCAGTAGTATTGACGGGGGGAGGTCCTACAATGAGCAGTTCTTC
>TRBD1|TRBV15|TRBJ1-5|-
CATSTEDRGWNQPQHF
TGTGCCACCAGCACCGAGGACAGGGGATGGAATCAGCCCCAGCATTTT
>-|TRBV7-9|TRBJ1-1|-
CASSQLGGNTEAFF
TGTGCCAGCAGCCAGCTCGGAGGGAACACTGAAGCTTTCTTT
>-|TRBV6-1|TRBJ1-6|-
CASSDQGRREPLHF
TGTGCCAGCAGTGATCAGGGAAGAAGAGAACCCCTCCACTTT
>-|TRBV30|TRBJ1-5|-
CAWSVGVIKPQHF
TGTGCCTGGAGTGTAGGGGTAATCAAGCCCCAGCATTTT
>-|TRBV7-2|TRBJ2-1|many
CASSSQTGGYNEQFF
TGTGCCAGCAGCTCTCAGACAGGAGGCTACAATGAGCAGTTCTTC
>TRBD1|TRBV5-1|TRBJ2-7|-
CASSRLGDRAPYEQYF
TGCGCCAGCAGCCGCCTAGGGGACAGGGCTCCCTACGAGCAGTACTTC
>TRBD1|TRBV9|TRBJ2-7|-
CASSVEGQGSYEQYF
TGTGCCAGCAGCGTAGAGGGACAGGGCTCCTACGAGCAGTACTTC
>TRBD1|TRBV11-2|TRBJ1-4|once
CASSFPSGQLNEKLFF
TGTGCCAGCAGCTTCCCGTCGGGACAGCTAAATGAAAAACTGTTTTTT
>-|TRBV5-1|TRBJ1-1|-
CASSLVLDTEAFF
TGCGCCAGCAGCTTGGTCCTAGACACTGAAGCTTTCTTT
>-|TRBV9|TRBJ2-7|-
CASSSETFSYEQYF
TGTGCCAGCAGCTCTGAGACTTTTTCCTACGAGCAGTACTTC
>TRBD1|TRBV28|TRBJ1-2|-
CASSYPGQGTYGYTF
TGTGCCAGCAGCTACCCGGGACAGGGTACCTATGGCTACACCTTC
>TRBD1|TRBV29-1|TRBJ2-2|-
CSVEEWTGGTGELFF
TGCAGCGTTGAAGAGTGGACAGGGGGGACCGGGGAGCTGTTTTTT
>TRBD1|TRBV6-2/TRBV6-3|TRBJ2-6|-
CASSPGTAPSGANVLTF
TGTGCCAGCAGCCCCGGGACAGCCCCCTCTGGGGCCAACGTCCTGACTTTC
>-|TRBV10-3|TRBJ1-1|-
CAISTGTRSGNLQAFF
TGTGCCATCAGTACCGGGACAAGGAGTGGGAATCTTCAAGCTTTCTTT
>TRBD1|TRBV9|TRBJ2-2|-
CASSARTGHTGELFF
TGTGCCAGCAGCGCCAGGACAGGGCACACCGGGGAGCTGTTTTTT
>-|TRBV5-1|TRBJ2-3|-
CASSGDRRTQYF
TGCGCCAGCAGCGGAGACAGGAGGACGCAGTATTTT
>TRBD2|TRBV27|TRBJ2-3|once
CATYKAGGSNTQYF
TGTGCCACCTACAAAGCGGGAGGGTCGAATACGCAGTATTTT
>TRBD1|TRBV6-5|TRBJ2-5|few
CASGYGTVYQETQYF
TGTGCCAGCGGGTACGGGACAGTGTACCAAGAGACCCAGTACTTC
>-|TRBV18|TRBJ2-7|once
CASSHKQETYEQYF
TGTGCCAGCTCACACAAACAGGAGACCTACGAGCAGTACTTC
>TRBD2|TRBV5-1|TRBJ2-3|-
CASSDLAGDTDTQYF
TGCGCCAGCAGCGATCTAGCGGGGGACACAGATACGCAGTATTTT
>-|TRBV9|TRBJ1-2|once
CASSVAGAYGYTF
TGTGCCAGCAGCGTAGCAGGCGCCTATGGCTACACCTTC
>TRBD2|TRBV10-3|TRBJ2-7|-
CAIRDNPGDYYEQYF
TGTGCCATCAGGGATAATCCGGGGGACTATTACGAGCAGTACTTC
>TRBD2|TRBV15|TRBJ2-1|-
CATSRRIGTSNRYEQFF
TGTGCCACCAGCAGACGTATCGGGACTAGCAACCGGTATGAGCAGTTCTTC
>TRBD1|TRBV5-4|TRBJ1-1|few
CASSLAVRGRRTEAFF
TGTGCCAGCAGCTTGGCCGTGAGGGGGCGCCGAACTGAAGCTTTCTTT
>-|TRBV3-1/TRBV3-2|TRBJ1-2|once
CASSQEDYGYTF
TGTGCCAGCAGCCAGGAGGACTATGGCTACACCTTC
>-|TRBV9|TRBJ2-1|once
CASSVGRRSNNEQFF
TGTGCCAGCAGCGTAGGACGGAGGTCGAACAATGAGCAGTTCTTC
>-|TRBV29-1|TRBJ1-1|-
CSVTQGPTEAFF
TGCAGCGTTACACAGGGCCCCACTGAAGCTTTCTTT
>-|TRBV1|TRBJ2-7|once
CTSSQDPGTSAYEQYF
TGCACCAGCAGCCAAGATCCCGGGACTAGCGCCTACGAGCAGTACTTC
>TRBD1|TRBV6-5|TRBJ1-1|-
CASSTRTGVNTEAFF
TGTGCCAGCAGTACCCGGACAGGGGTAAACACTGAAGCTTTCTTT
>TRBD2|TRBV4-2|TRBJ2-7|-
CASSQESTSGSYEQYF
TGTGCCAGCAGCCAAGAATCTACTAGCGGGTCCTACGAGCAGTACTTC
>-|TRBV5-6|TRBJ1-1|-
CASHNYKGSGSRTEAFF
TGTGCCAGCCATAACTATAAAGGGTCAGGGTCAAGGACTGAAGCTTTCTTT
>-|TRBV19|TRBJ1-4|few
CASSKSSGNEKLFF
TGTGCCAGTAGTAAAAGTTCGGGTAATGAAAAACTGTTTTTT
>-|TRBV29-1|TRBJ2-7|-
CSPPPAGLDNSYEQYF
TGCAGCCCCCCTCCGGCAGGCCTCGACAACTCCTACGAGCAGTACTTC